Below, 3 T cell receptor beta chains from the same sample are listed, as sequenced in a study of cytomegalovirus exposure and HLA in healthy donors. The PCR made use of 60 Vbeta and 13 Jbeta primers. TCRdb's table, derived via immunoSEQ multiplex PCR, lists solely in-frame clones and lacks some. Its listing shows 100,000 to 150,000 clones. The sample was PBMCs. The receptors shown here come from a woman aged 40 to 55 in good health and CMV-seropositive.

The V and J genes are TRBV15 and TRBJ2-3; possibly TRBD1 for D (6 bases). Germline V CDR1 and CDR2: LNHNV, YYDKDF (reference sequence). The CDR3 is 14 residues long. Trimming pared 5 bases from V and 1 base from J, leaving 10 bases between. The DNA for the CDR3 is TGTGCCACCAGCTCCCGGACAGGCACAGATACGCAGTATTTT. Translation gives CATSSRTGTDTQYF. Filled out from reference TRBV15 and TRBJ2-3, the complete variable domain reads DAMVIQNPRYQVTQFGKPVTLSCSQTLNHNVMYWYQQKSSQAPKLLFHYYDKDFNNEADTPDNFQSRRPNTSFCFLDIRSPGLGDTAMYLCATSSRTGTDTQYFGPGTRLTVL.

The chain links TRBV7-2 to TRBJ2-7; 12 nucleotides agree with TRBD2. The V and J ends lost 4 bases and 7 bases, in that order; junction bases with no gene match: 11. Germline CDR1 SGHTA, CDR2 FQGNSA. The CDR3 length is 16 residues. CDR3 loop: CASSSVRTSGTGEQYF. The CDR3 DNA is TGTGCCAGCAGCTCCGTCCGGACTAGCGGGACGGGTGAGCAGTACTTC.

In DNA form, the CDR3 reads TGCGCCAGCAGCCAAGCTATACTGAACACCGGGGAGCTGTTTTTT. Translating it yields CASSQAILNTGELFF. The V call is TRBV4-1, the J call TRBJ2-2; D gene ambiguous. V was shortened by 1 base and J by 1 base, with 7 bases between the two germline ends. The CDR3 loop spans 15 amino acids. Germline CDR1 and CDR2: MGHRA and YSYEKL.